These 27 T cell receptor beta chains originate from one sample sequenced in a study of CD8+CD57+ T cells in acquired aplastic anemia. The study profiled TCR beta VDJ and CDR3 using genomic DNA as template. TCRdb reanalysed the reads using MiXCR and keeps one entry per CDR3 protein. The data hold approximately 260,000 distinct CDR3 sequences, with 82% observed a single time. For sequencing, patients were chosen who had shown expansion of CD8+CD57+ cells by flow cytometry. Material: sorted CD4+, CD8+, or CD8+CD57+ T cells (not recorded which) from PBMCs. These receptors all come from a human donor with aplastic anemia.

Points on this clonotype: Sequence at one end of the junction differs from germline and may be a read error. The chain joins TRBV29-1 to TRBJ1-3; 8 nucleotides align to TRBD1. The length of the CDR3 is 12 residues. CDR1 SQVTM and CDR2 ANQGSEA come from the germline V gene. CDR3 residues: CSVEGQANTIYF. CDR3 coding DNA: TGCAGCGTTGAGGGACAGGCCAACACTATATATTTT.

A remark on this clonotype: Relative to the germline gene, one junction end is altered; a read error may explain this. V and J are TRBV11-3 and TRBJ2-3; 10 bases match TRBD2. From germline, CDR1 is SGHNT and CDR2 YENEEA. There are 17 residues in the CDR3. The CDR3 DNA is TGTGCCAGCAGCGTAGATCGAGCGGGGGGGCGAACAGATACGCAGTATTTT. Amino acid sequence: CASSVDRAGGRTDTQYF.

The chain has TRBV7-8 and TRBJ2-1; a possible D gene is TRBD1 (6 bases). The CDR3 runs to 15 residues. Germline assignment: CDR1 SGHVS and CDR2 FQNEAQ. V was pared by 0 bases and J by 16 bases, with 22 bases between. The CDR3, as DNA: TGTGCCAGCAGCTTAGCGAGACAGGCCGATACTCAGTATTTCTTC. This encodes CASSLARQADTQYFF.

This clonotype is a singleton in its sample. At one end the junction does not follow the germline gene, possibly because of a read error. V usage is TRBV7-2 and J usage is TRBJ2-3, with a weak D call TRBD1 (6 bases). The CDR3 runs 14 residues. CDR1 is SGHTA, CDR2 FQGNSA, per germline. The CDR3 DNA is TGTGCCAGCAGCTTTAACAGGGACAATGAGCAGTTCTTCTTT. Protein sequence: CASSFNRDNEQFFF.

Turning to this clonotype: One end of the junction is discordant with germline, which a read error may explain. The CDR3 region has the DNA TGTGCCAGCGGCGTAGCTGGGGGCCCCGATTCGCTGGATTTT. Protein: CASGVAGGPDSLDF. This rearrangement joins TRBV9 to TRBJ2-3; D perhaps matches TRBD1 (6 bases). Germline lookup yields CDR1 SGDLS and CDR2 YYNGEE. This CDR3 contains 14 residues.

Only a few counts were recorded for this clonotype. The rearrangement uses TRBV7-9 and TRBJ2-1; D is unresolved. CDR1 SEHNR and CDR2 FQNEAQ come from the germline V gene (reference sequence). This CDR3 spans 13 amino acids. Trimming removed 5 bases at V and 7 bases at J, with 12 bases between. Here the CDR3 DNA reads TGTGCCAGCAGCCCAGCTAGGAAAAATGAGCAGTTCTTC. This translates into CASSPARKNEQFF.

This sequence joins TRBV7-6 and TRBJ2-6, with 8 positions matching TRBD2. This CDR3 is 19 amino acids long. The V and J ends lost 0 bases and 0 bases, in that order; junction bases with no gene match: 7. Germline assignment: CDR1 SGHVS and CDR2 FNYEAQ. The CDR3 DNA reads as TGTGCCAGCAGCTTAGCCCACGGGAGGGTCCCCTCTGGGGCCAACGTCCTGACTTTC. Translation gives CASSLAHGRVPSGANVLTF.

This rearrangement joins TRBV19 to TRBJ2-1; 9 bases line up with TRBD2. The CDR3 has 15 amino acids. V was clipped by 9 bases and J by 6 bases; unmatched bases: 12. Germline CDR1 is LNHDA and CDR2 is SQIVND (reference sequence). This CDR3 is CASSLTAGGFNEQFF. Written as DNA, the CDR3 is TGTGCCAGCAGTCTAACTGCGGGAGGGTTCAATGAGCAGTTCTTC.

This chain links TRBV2 with TRBJ2-5, with 7 bases lining up with TRBD1. V shed 8 bases and J 14 bases; nucleotides not matched to a gene: 23. CDR1 is SNHLY, CDR2 FYNNEI, per germline. The CDR3 is 15 amino acids. Here the CDR3 DNA reads TGTGCCAGCGGCCAACAGGGGACCTATACGCAGTATTTTTACTTC. The encoded protein is CASGQQGTYTQYFYF.

With respect to this clonotype: This likely comes from a read error, as the CDR3 has no conserved phenylalanine or tryptophan at its end. The chain carries TRBV7-9 and TRBJ2-3; weak D call: TRBD1 (5 bases). The CDR3 extends over 13 amino acids. The germline V gene has CDR1 SEHNR and CDR2 FQNEAQ (reference sequence). V gave up 1 base and J gave up 10 bases, with 12 bases separating them. In nucleotides, the CDR3 is TGTGCCAGCAGCTTAGGAGCCAGGGATCCGCAGTATGGA. Translation gives CASSLGARDPQYG.

The rearrangement uses TRBV11-3 and TRBJ2-1, with D hard to call. The CDR3 is made up of 15 amino acids. V was trimmed by 0 bases and J by 7 bases, leaving 13 bases between them. The germline V gene has CDR1 SGHNT and CDR2 YENEEA. The CDR3 spells CASSLDLTPLNEQFF. The CDR3 nucleotides are TGTGCCAGCAGCTTAGATCTGACACCCCTAAATGAGCAGTTCTTC.

In the case of this clonotype: Given the absence of the conserved phenylalanine or tryptophan at the CDR3 end, a read error is likely. It is unclear where the CDR3 begins or ends on the DNA, so no DNA is shown, and the CDR3 is as TCRdb lists it. The V call is TRBV9, the J call TRBJ1-2. Germline V gives CDR1 SGDLS, CDR2 YYNGEE. Inclusive of both ends, the CDR3 amounts to 13 amino acids. The CDR3 here is CASGQGRAGGYFV.

Regarding this clonotype: The CDR3 ends on some other residue instead of the conserved phenylalanine or tryptophan, so this is likely a read error. V usage is TRBV9 and J usage is TRBJ2-5; tentatively, D is TRBD1 (6 bases). CDR3 length equals 16 residues. Germline V lookup: CDR1 SGDLS, CDR2 YYNGEE. Between the trimmed V and J ends, which lost 3 bases and 3 bases, there was a span of 18 bases. Written as DNA, the CDR3 is TGTGCCAGCAGCGCTGGGACAACTAACACAAAAGAGACCCAGTACTCC. Encoded protein: CASSAGTTNTKETQYS.

The rearrangement joins TRBV7-9 to TRBJ2-5, with TRBD2 as a possible D gene (6 bases). The CDR3 contains 15 residues. CDR1 is SEHNR and CDR2 is FQNEAQ in the germline V gene (reference sequence). V lost 11 bases and J 8 bases, leaving 27 bases between the germline ends. CDR3 sequence (DNA): TGTGCCGGACACGGGGCTGGGGAGGCCCAGTACACCCAGTACTTC. It specifies CAGHGAGEAQYTQYF.

The chain recombines TRBV29-1 with TRBJ2-7; D gene unclear. V lost 4 bases to trimming and J lost 7 bases, with 11 bases between them. Per germline, CDR1 SQVTM and CDR2 ANQGSEA. The CDR3 sequence is 11 residues long. CDR3 nucleotides: TGCAGCGTTGGGGAATACGGTGAGCAGTACTTC. Amino acids: CSVGEYGEQYF.

The chain joins TRBV4-1 to TRBJ2-3; D is uncertain. Trimming stripped 6 bases from V and 4 bases from J, with 8 bases between. The CDR3 spans 12 residues. The germline gives CDR1 MGHRA, CDR2 YSYEKL. The CDR3 coding sequence is TGCGCCAGCAGGGGCCTCTCAGATACGCAGTATTTT. Its protein product is CASRGLSDTQYF.

On this clonotype: The missing conserved phenylalanine or tryptophan at the end of this CDR3 makes a read error likely. The limits of the CDR3 on the DNA are not certain, so only TCRdb's listed CDR3 is given. The chain has TRBV2 and TRBJ2-1; the table names TRBD1, a call not compared with the DNA. Germline CDR1 and CDR2: SNHLY and FYNNEI. From its first to its last residue, the CDR3 has 16 amino acids. The CDR3 spells CASSQGGADSQDEQLC.

With regard to this clonotype: The CDR3 does not end in the conserved phenylalanine or tryptophan, so this is likely a read error. The limits of the CDR3 on the DNA are not certain, so only TCRdb's listed CDR3 is given. The chain is built from TRBV2 and TRBJ2-3; TRBD1 is the table's D call, not checked against the DNA. With termini counted, the CDR3 has 13 amino acids. Germline CDR1 and CDR2: SNHLY and FYNNEI. The CDR3 spells CASRDGGADTQSQ.

About this clonotype: Germline is not matched at one junction end, which may reflect a read error. The chain links TRBV7-2 to TRBJ2-3; 8 bases line up with TRBD2. The CDR3 loop spans 14 amino acids. CDR1 is SGHTA, CDR2 FQGNSA, per germline. CDR3 nucleotide sequence: TGTGCCAGCAGCTCAGCCGGCGGGGGGCGCAGGGAAAAATTT. This gives the protein CASSSAGGGRREKF. The full variable domain, in which reference TRBV7-2 and TRBJ2-3 provide the parts outside the CDR3, is GAGVSQSPSNKVTEKGKDVELRCDPISGHTALYWYRQSLGQGLEFLIYFQGNSAPDKSGLPSDRFSAERTGGSVSTLTIQRTQQEDSAVYLCASSSAGGGRREKFGPGTRLTVL.

The table lists this clonotype with a count of one. Germline and junction disagree at one end, which may indicate a read error. The chain recombines TRBV7-9 with TRBJ2-3; D is unclear. Germline CDR1 SEHNR, CDR2 FQNEAQ (reference sequence). This CDR3 is 14 amino acids long. CDR3 protein: CASSFTGATSSSSF. Written as DNA, the CDR3 is TGTGCCAGCAGCTTTACTGGCGCAACGAGTAGTTCTTCGTTT.

The CDR3 sequence is CASSRGKGGGSTSFF. In DNA form, the CDR3 reads TGTGCCAGCAGTCGCGGGAAGGGGGGGGGGAGTACGTCGTTCTTC. V and J are TRBV7-2 and TRBJ2-1; D is perhaps TRBD2 (7 bases). This CDR3 is built from 15 residues. Between the trimmed V and J ends, which lost 6 bases and 15 bases, there was a span of 27 bases. Germline V gene sequence: CDR1 SGHTA, CDR2 FQGNSA.

On this clonotype: Germline is not matched at one junction end, which may reflect a read error. The chain is built from TRBV2 and TRBJ2-7, with 7 bases matching TRBD1. The germline gives CDR1 SNHLY, CDR2 FYNNEI. This CDR3 has 16 residues. The CDR3 spells CASGVGGTDPNYFELF. CDR3 in DNA: TGTGCCAGCGGCGTAGGGGGCACAGATCCTAACTACTTTGAGCTATTC. Full variable domain (rest looked up from reference TRBV2 and TRBJ2-7): EPEVTQTPSHQVTQMGQEVILRCVPISNHLYFYWYRQILGQKVEFLVSFYNNEISEKSEIFDDQFSVERPDGSNFTLKIRSTKLEDSAMYFCASGVGGTDPNYFELFGPGTRLTVT.

The chain combines TRBV7-9 with TRBJ2-1, with 8 positions matching TRBD2. V was clipped by 3 bases and J by 12 bases; unmatched bases: 16. Germline assignment: CDR1 SEHNR and CDR2 FQNEAQ (reference sequence). This CDR3 comprises 16 residues. The CDR3 reads CASSFERGGGNDAQFF. CDR3 in DNA: TGTGCCAGCAGCTTCGAAAGAGGCGGGGGGAACGATGCGCAGTTCTTC.

Of note for this clonotype: A read error may account for a junction end that differs from germline. The rearrangement joins TRBV7-9 to TRBJ2-4, with 8 bases identical to TRBD2. The CDR3 has 12 residues. Per germline, CDR1 SEHNR and CDR2 FQNEAQ (reference sequence). CDR3 in DNA: TGTGCCAGCGGAGTAGCGGGGAACAATCAGTACTTC. This sequence encodes CASGVAGNNQYF.

This clonotype was detected once. This sequence joins TRBV2 and TRBJ2-7; no definite D call. The CDR3 consists of 13 residues. V lost 10 bases and J lost 2, with 15 bases in between. The germline V gene has CDR1 SNHLY and CDR2 FYNNEI. CDR3 in amino acids: CAIIPEGTYEQYV. The CDR3, as DNA: TGTGCCATCATCCCCGAAGGGACCTACGAGCAGTACGTC.

The chain couples TRBV12-3 or TRBV12-4 to TRBJ1-5, with unresolved D. CDR3 length equals 15 residues. V lost 6 bases to trimming and J lost 0 bases, with 12 bases between them. CDR3 sequence: CASSLNSPSNQPQHF. CDR3 in DNA: TGTGCCAGCAGCTTGAACAGTCCTAGCAATCAGCCCCAGCATTTT.

The chain couples TRBV7-9 to TRBJ1-5; possible D gene TRBD1, 6 bases. Trimming cost V 3 bases and J 11 bases, with 20 bases left between them. Per germline, CDR1 SEHNR and CDR2 FQNEAQ (reference sequence). The CDR3 runs 15 residues. The CDR3 reads CASSFERGGGRAQHF. The CDR3 DNA reads TGTGCCAGCAGCTTTGAAAGAGGCGGGGGGCGCGCCCAGCATTTT.